The clone carrying this T cell receptor beta chain was detected a few times. Other DNA sequences in the sample encode the same CDR3. These data are taken from a study of CD8+ T cells in alopecia areata. Extracted RNA was reverse transcribed, and the resulting cDNA served as sequencing template. Sequencing used immunoSEQ multiplex PCR; TCRdb keeps in-frame clones, though not all of them. The sample has approximately 130,000 clones; around 50% are singletons. Germline CDR1 is SQVTM and CDR2 is ANQGSEA. The CDR3 sequence is 16 residues long. V lost 1 base and J lost 5; bases outside the gene matches: 5. The chain is built from TRBV29-1 and TRBJ2-5; 15 nucleotides align to TRBD2. Sequencing was carried out using NKG2D-low CD8+ T cells sorted from blood. The sequence was obtained from a human donor with alopecia areata. DNA of the CDR3: TGCAGCGTTGAAGGGACTAGCGGGGGGGCCCAGGAGACCCAGTACTTC. This sequence encodes CSVEGTSGGAQETQYF.